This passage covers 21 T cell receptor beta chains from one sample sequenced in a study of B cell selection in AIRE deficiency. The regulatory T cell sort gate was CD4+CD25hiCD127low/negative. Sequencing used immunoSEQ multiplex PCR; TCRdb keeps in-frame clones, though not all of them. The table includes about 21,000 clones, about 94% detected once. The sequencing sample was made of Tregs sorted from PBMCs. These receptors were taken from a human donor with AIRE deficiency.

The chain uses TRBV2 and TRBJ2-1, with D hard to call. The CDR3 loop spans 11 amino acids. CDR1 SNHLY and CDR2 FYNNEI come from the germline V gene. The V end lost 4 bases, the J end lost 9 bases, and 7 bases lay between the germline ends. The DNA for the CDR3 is TGTGCCAGCAGTGTTACGGGTGAGCAGTTCTTC. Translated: CASSVTGEQFF.

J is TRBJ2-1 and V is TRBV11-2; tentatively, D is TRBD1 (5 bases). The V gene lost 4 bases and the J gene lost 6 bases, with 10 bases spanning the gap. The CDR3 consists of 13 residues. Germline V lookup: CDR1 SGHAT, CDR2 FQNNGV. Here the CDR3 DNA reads TGTGCCAGCAGCTCTCAGACAGTCAATGAGCAGTTCTTC. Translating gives CASSSQTVNEQFF.

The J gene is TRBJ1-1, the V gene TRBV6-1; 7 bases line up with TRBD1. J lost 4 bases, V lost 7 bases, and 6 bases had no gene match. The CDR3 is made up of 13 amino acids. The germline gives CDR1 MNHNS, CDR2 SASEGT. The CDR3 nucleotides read TGTGCCAGCACACAATCAGGGGGCACTGAAGCTTTCTTT. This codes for CASTQSGGTEAFF.

The CDR3, as DNA: TGTGCCAGCAGTCTCTACGGACTAGCGGGAGTAGGGGTGCAGTACTTC. It specifies CASSLYGLAGVGVQYF. The chain employs TRBV2 and TRBJ2-7; 13 bases map to TRBD2. The V and J ends lost 5 bases and 9 bases, in that order; junction bases with no gene match: 13. The CDR3 loop spans 16 amino acids. Germline V CDR1 and CDR2: SNHLY, FYNNEI.

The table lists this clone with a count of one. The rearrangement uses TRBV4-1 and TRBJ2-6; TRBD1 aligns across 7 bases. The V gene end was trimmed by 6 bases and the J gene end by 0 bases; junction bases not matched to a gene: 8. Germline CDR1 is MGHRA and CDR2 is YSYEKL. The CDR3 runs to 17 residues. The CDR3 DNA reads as TGCGCCAGCAGTCAAACAGGGGTAACCTCTGGGGCCAACGTCCTGACTTTC. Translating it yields CASSQTGVTSGANVLTF.

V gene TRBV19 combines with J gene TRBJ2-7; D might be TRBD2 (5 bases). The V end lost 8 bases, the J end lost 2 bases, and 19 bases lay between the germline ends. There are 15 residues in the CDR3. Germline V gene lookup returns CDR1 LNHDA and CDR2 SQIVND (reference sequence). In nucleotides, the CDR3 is TGTGCCAGTGTCGACTCCGGAGGCCCTACCTACGAGCAGTACTTC. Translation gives CASVDSGGPTYEQYF.

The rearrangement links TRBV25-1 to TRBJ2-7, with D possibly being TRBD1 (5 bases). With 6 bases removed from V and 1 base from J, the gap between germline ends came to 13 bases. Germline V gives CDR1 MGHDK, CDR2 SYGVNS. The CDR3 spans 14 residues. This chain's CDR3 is CASSPRRTSYEQYF. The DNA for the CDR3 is TGTGCCAGCAGCCCACGAAGGACATCCTACGAGCAGTACTTC.

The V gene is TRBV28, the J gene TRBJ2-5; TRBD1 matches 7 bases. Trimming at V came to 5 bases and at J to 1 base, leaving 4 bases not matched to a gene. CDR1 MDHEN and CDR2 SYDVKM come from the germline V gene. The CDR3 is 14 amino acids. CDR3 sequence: CASSPWTGQETQYF. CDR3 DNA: TGTGCCAGCAGTCCGTGGACAGGCCAAGAGACCCAGTACTTC.

The CDR3 nucleotides read TGTGCCAGCAGCTTGGGTGGGACATTCTATGGCTACACCTTC. Translation gives CASSLGGTFYGYTF. The rearrangement uses TRBV5-4 and TRBJ1-2; tentatively, D is TRBD1 (6 bases). CDR1 and CDR2 (germline): SGHNT, YYREEE (reference sequence). This CDR3 region has 14 residues. Deletions cut 0 bases from V and 4 bases from J, with 10 bases between.

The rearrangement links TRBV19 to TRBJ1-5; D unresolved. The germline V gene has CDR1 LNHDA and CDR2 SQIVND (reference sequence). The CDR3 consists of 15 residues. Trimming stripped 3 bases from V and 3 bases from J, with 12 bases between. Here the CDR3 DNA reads TGTGCCAGTAGTATCCTTATGGGAGCCAATCAGCCCCAGCATTTT. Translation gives CASSILMGANQPQHF.

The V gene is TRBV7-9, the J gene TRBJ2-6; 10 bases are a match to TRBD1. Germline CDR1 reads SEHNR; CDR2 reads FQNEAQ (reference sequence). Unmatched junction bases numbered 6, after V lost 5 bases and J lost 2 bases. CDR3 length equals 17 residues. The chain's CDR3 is CASSRTGGIAGANVLTF. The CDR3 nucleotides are TGTGCCAGCAGCCGGACAGGGGGAATCGCTGGGGCCAACGTCCTGACTTTC.

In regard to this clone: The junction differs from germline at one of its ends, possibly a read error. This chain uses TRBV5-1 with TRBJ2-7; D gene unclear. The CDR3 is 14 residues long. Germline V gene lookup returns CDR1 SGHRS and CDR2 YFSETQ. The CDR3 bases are TGCGCCAGCAGTTTGGCAGGCTTTACCTACGAGCAGTACTTC. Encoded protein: CASSLAGFTYEQYF.

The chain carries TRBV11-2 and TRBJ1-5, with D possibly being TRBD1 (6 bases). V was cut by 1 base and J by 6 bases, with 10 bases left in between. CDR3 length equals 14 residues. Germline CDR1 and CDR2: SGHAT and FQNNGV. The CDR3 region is CASSLVGGAQPQHF. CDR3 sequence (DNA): TGTGCCAGCAGCTTAGTTGGGGGCGCTCAGCCCCAGCATTTT.

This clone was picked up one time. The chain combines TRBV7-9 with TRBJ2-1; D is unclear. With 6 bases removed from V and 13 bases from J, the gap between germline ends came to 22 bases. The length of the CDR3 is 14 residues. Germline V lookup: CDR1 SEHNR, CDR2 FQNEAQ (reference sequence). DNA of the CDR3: TGTGCCAGCAGACCCCCCGCGCTTACTGGTCCCCAGTTCTTC. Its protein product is CASRPPALTGPQFF.

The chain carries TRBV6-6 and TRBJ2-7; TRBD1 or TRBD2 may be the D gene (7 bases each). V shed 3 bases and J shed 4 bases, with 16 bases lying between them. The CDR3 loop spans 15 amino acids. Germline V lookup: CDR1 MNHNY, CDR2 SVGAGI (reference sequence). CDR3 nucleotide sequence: TGTGCCAGCAGTTATGAATTCAGGGGGGGGTACGAGCAGTACTTC. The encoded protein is CASSYEFRGGYEQYF.

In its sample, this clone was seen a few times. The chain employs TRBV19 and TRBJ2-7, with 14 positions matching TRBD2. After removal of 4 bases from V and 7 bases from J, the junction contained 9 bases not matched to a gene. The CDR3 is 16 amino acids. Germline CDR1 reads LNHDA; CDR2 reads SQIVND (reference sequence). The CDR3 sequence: CASSTKRTSGRWEQYF. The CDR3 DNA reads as TGTGCCAGTAGTACAAAGAGGACTAGCGGGAGGTGGGAGCAGTACTTC.

The CDR3 coding sequence is TGTGCCAATGGGGGAGTCACCACCGGGGAGCTGTTTTTT. Residues: CANGGVTTGELFF. The chain combines TRBV25-1 with TRBJ2-2, with D possibly being TRBD1 or TRBD2 (5 bases each). CDR1 is MGHDK, CDR2 SYGVNS, per germline. Trimming stripped 10 bases from V and 4 bases from J, with 13 bases between. This CDR3 is built from 13 residues.

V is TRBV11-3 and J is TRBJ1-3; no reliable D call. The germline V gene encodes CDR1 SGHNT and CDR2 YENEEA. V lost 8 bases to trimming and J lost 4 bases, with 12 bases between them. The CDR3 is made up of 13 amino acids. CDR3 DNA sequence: TGTGCCAGCCAGGAGGGATCGGGAAACACCATATATTTT. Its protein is CASQEGSGNTIYF.

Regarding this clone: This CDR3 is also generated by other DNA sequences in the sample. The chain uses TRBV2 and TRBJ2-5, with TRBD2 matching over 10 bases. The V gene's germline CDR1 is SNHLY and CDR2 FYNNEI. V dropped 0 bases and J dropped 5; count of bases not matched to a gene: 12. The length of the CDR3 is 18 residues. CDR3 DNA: TGTGCCAGCAGTGAAGCGCCGGGGATAGCGGGAGGCGCTGAGACCCAGTACTTC. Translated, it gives CASSEAPGIAGGAETQYF.

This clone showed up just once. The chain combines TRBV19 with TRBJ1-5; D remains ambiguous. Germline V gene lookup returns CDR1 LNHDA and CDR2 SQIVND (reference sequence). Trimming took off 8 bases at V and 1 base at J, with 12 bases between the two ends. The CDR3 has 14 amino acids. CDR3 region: CASRMSGSNQPQHF. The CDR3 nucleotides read TGTGCCAGTCGGATGTCGGGCAGCAATCAGCCCCAGCATTTT.

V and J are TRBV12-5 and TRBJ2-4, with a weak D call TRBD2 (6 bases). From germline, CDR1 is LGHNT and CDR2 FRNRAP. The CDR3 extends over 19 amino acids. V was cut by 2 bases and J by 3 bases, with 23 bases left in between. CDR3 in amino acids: CASGLWSQLGGNRKNIQYF. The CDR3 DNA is TGTGCTAGTGGTTTGTGGTCTCAGCTGGGGGGAAACCGCAAAAACATTCAGTACTTC.